This T cell receptor (beta chain) was sequenced during a study of blood T cell repertoires in COVID-19. Trimming pared 5 bases from V and 2 bases from J, leaving 19 bases between. This CDR3 comprises 16 residues. The germline V gene encodes CDR1 KGHSH and CDR2 LQKENI. This clone was seen only a few times. Here immunoSEQ multiplex PCR was the method, and the copy in TCRdb shows in-frame clones only, minus some. The table has 80,000 to 90,000 clones, approximately 88% seen once. The rearrangement joins TRBV18 to TRBJ2-7; D is perhaps TRBD2 (5 bases). Specimen: peripheral blood. The receptor comes from a man aged 55-75 years with acute or convalescent COVID-19. The CDR3 here is CASSRVRADSTYEQYF. The CDR3 coding sequence is TGTGCCAGCTCAAGGGTGCGGGCAGATTCCACCTACGAGCAGTACTTC.